This T cell receptor (beta chain) comes out of a study of vaccination and CD4 T cells after COVID-19. Sequencing of cultured CD4+ T cell DNA used the Oncomine TCR Beta short-read assay. TCRdb re-derived calls from the PCR reads in MiXCR, one entry per CDR3 protein. The data show 6,600 or so distinct CDR3 sequences, less than 60% seen once. The germline CDR1 and CDR2 sequences are DFQATT and SNEGSKA (reference sequence). CDR3 size: 13 residues. Trimming stripped 3 bases from V and 0 bases from J, with 7 bases between. The table lists this clonotype with a count of one. Its target is unknown. The treatment denotes: roughly 10-day PBMC culture with coronavirus spike peptide pools or control peptides (ViraFEST assay). An unexposed donor provided the CD4+ T cells, which were collected before the COVID-19 pandemic (2011-2018).

The V gene is TRBV20-1, the J gene TRBJ2-3; D is undetermined. The clonotype comes from a human donor in good health. Source material: CD4+ T cells from blood, cultured in vitro. CDR3 region: CSASGQSTDTQYF. The CDR3, as DNA: TGCAGTGCTAGCGGGCAGAGCACAGATACGCAGTATTTT.